The 22 T cell receptor beta chains given below trace back to one sample, sequenced in a study of cytomegalovirus exposure and HLA in healthy donors (dated by TCRdb to about 2017). The library was built by means of the immunoSEQ multiplex PCR assay. TCRdb holds this immuneACCESS table with in-frame rearrangements only. Some clones are missing; in checked studies, unresolved V genes explain under half, and the rest has no known cause. The sample records fewer than 250,000 clones, over 70% of which are singletons. The biggest ten clones account for around an eighth of the sample. Sequenced: PBMCs. Source of these receptors: a woman aged 30 to 39 in good health and CMV-seropositive.

There are a few counts of this clone. The rearrangement joins TRBV19 to TRBJ1-2; D call uncertain. The CDR3 is made up of 11 amino acids. Germline values: CDR1 LNHDA, CDR2 SQIVND (reference sequence). Trimming stripped 8 bases from V and 8 bases from J, with 12 bases between. The CDR3 region is CASRLSQGYTF. The CDR3 DNA reads as TGTGCCAGTCGATTAAGTCAGGGCTACACCTTC.

The chain links TRBV9 to TRBJ2-1; D might be TRBD1 (9 bases). This CDR3 contains 16 residues. Per germline, CDR1 SGDLS and CDR2 YYNGEE. Deletions cut 4 bases from V and 7 bases from J, with 21 bases between. CDR3 loop: CASSPIGTGTRNEQFF. The CDR3, as DNA: TGTGCCAGCAGCCCGATCGGGACAGGGACTAGGAATGAGCAGTTCTTC.

V is TRBV27 and J is TRBJ2-4; D is unresolved. The V gene lost 5 bases and the J gene lost 6 bases, with 11 bases spanning the gap. Per the germline V gene, CDR1 is MNHEY and CDR2 is SMNVEV (reference sequence). The CDR3 covers 13 residues. CDR3: CASSERLGNIQYF. DNA of the CDR3: TGTGCCAGCAGTGAGAGGCTGGGAAACATTCAGTACTTC.

A single count supports this clone. V and J are TRBV7-2 and TRBJ2-3; 10 nucleotides match TRBD2. CDR3 size: 16 residues. J lost 0 bases, V lost 3 bases, and 3 bases had no gene match. CDR1 and CDR2 from the germline V gene are SGHTA and FQGNSA. This chain's CDR3 is CASSFLTSGSTDTQYF. In nucleotides, the CDR3 is TGTGCCAGCAGCTTCCTGACTAGCGGGAGCACAGATACGCAGTATTTT.

The genes are TRBV6-1 and TRBJ2-4; D gene ambiguous. In germline, CDR1 is MNHNS, CDR2 SASEGT. V lost 6 bases, J lost 8 bases, and 20 bases lay in between. The CDR3 is made up of 15 amino acids. CDR3 DNA sequence: TGTGCCAGCAGCCCCCGAGTCCCTGGGGTGGACATTCAGTACTTC. This encodes CASSPRVPGVDIQYF.

The V and J genes are TRBV18 and TRBJ1-1; possible D gene TRBD1, 5 bases. The ends were cut back, 4 bases at V and 3 bases at J, with 18 bases in the middle. The CDR3 is made up of 16 amino acids. Germline-derived CDR1 and CDR2 are KGHSH and LQKENI. The CDR3 protein is CASSLPRQAGYTEAFF. The CDR3 region has the DNA TGTGCCAGCTCACTACCCCGCCAGGCAGGGTACACTGAAGCTTTCTTT.

The chain is built from TRBV5-1 and TRBJ2-2; a weak D match, TRBD2 (5 bases). Germline-derived CDR1 and CDR2 are SGHRS and YFSETQ. CDR3 size: 15 residues. Deletions cut 3 bases from V and 0 bases from J, with 9 bases between. CDR3 amino acids: CASSYGSANTGELFF. In nucleotides, the CDR3 is TGCGCCAGCAGCTATGGGAGCGCGAACACCGGGGAGCTGTTTTTT. The complete variable domain, with remaining parts taken from reference TRBV5-1 and TRBJ2-2, reads KAGVTQTPRYLIKTRGQQVTLSCSPISGHRSVSWYQQTPGQGLQFLFEYFSETQRNKGNFPGRFSGRQFSNSRSEMNVSTLELGDSALYLCASSYGSANTGELFFGEGSRLTVL.

This chain uses TRBV6-1 with TRBJ2-2, with TRBD2 matching over 8 bases. The CDR3 has 14 amino acids. Germline CDR1 reads MNHNS; CDR2 reads SASEGT. Unmatched junction bases numbered 5, after V lost 4 bases and J lost 7 bases. CDR3 nucleotide sequence: TGTGCCAGCAGTGGGCTAGCGGGCATCGGGGAGCTGTTTTTT. This translates into CASSGLAGIGELFF.

This clone appeared a few times. The genes are TRBV18 and TRBJ1-5; 9 nucleotides align to TRBD1. V shed 6 bases, J shed 5 bases, and the junction held 8 bases outside the gene matches. Germline-derived CDR1 and CDR2 are KGHSH and LQKENI. There are 15 residues in the CDR3. CDR3 sequence (DNA): TGTGCCAGCTCCCAAGAGGGACAGGGTCATCAGCCCCAGCATTTT. Its translation: CASSQEGQGHQPQHF. Full variable domain (remainder filled in from reference TRBV18 and TRBJ1-5): NAGVMQNPRHLVRRRGQEARLRCSPMKGHSHVYWYRQLPEEGLKFMVYLQKENIIDESGMPKERFSAEFPKEGPSILRIQQVVRGDSAAYFCASSQEGQGHQPQHFGDGTRLSIL.

This clone was detected a few times. This chain connects TRBV10-1 to TRBJ1-2; TRBD1 might be the D (6 bases). V was trimmed by 5 bases and J by 5 bases, leaving 21 bases between them. The CDR3 consists of 16 residues. Germline CDR1 reads WNHNN; CDR2 reads SYGVQD (reference sequence). CDR3 protein: CASSNDRLPVVYGYTF. In DNA, the CDR3 is TGCGCCAGCAGTAATGACAGGTTACCAGTCGTGTATGGCTACACCTTC.

This chain uses TRBV12-5 with TRBJ1-1; weak D call: TRBD1 (6 bases). Trimming stripped 0 bases from V and 10 bases from J, with 24 bases between. Germline V lookup: CDR1 LGHNT, CDR2 FRNRAP. The CDR3 totals 17 residues. CDR3: CASGLVGTGTPISGAFF. CDR3 DNA sequence: TGTGCTAGTGGTTTGGTTGGGACCGGGACACCTATCTCCGGAGCTTTCTTT.

V usage is TRBV6-5 and J usage is TRBJ2-3, with D possibly being TRBD2 (6 bases). The length of the CDR3 is 15 residues. Trimming removed 1 base from V and 0 bases from J, with 8 bases in between. Germline CDR1 MNHEY, CDR2 SVGAGI. The CDR3 bases are TGTGCCAGCAGTTACTTTGCGGGGAGCACAGATACGCAGTATTTT. Its translation: CASSYFAGSTDTQYF.

The chain links TRBV2 to TRBJ2-5; either TRBD1 or TRBD2 may supply D (6 bases each). The CDR3 loop spans 14 amino acids. V was trimmed by 6 bases and J by 4 bases, leaving 15 bases between them. In germline, CDR1 is SNHLY, CDR2 FYNNEI. CDR3 in DNA: TGTGCCAGCAGGGGGTTTCGGGGGCTAGAGACCCAGTACTTC. Its protein is CASRGFRGLETQYF.

The chain couples TRBV7-2 to TRBJ1-1; TRBD1 might be the D (5 bases). Trimming took 0 bases from V and 3 from J, leaving 11 bases between them. This CDR3 has 15 amino acids. Germline CDR1 SGHTA, CDR2 FQGNSA. CDR3 sequence: CASSLAPGIDTEAFF. CDR3 nucleotides: TGTGCCAGCAGCTTAGCGCCAGGGATTGACACTGAAGCTTTCTTT.

The chain employs TRBV27 and TRBJ2-7; tentatively, D is TRBD2 (6 bases). Deletions cut 2 bases from V and 2 bases from J, with 16 bases between. This CDR3 is built from 16 residues. Germline CDR1 is MNHEY and CDR2 is SMNVEV (reference sequence). The CDR3 here is CASSLDRLAGTYEQYF. The CDR3 DNA follows: TGTGCCAGCAGTTTAGACCGACTTGCGGGGACCTACGAGCAGTACTTC.

This clone was seen just once. The chain couples TRBV5-1 to TRBJ1-2; D call uncertain. CDR3 length equals 13 residues. Trimming shortened V by 3 bases and J by 6 bases, and 12 bases separated the two germline ends. Germline V gives CDR1 SGHRS, CDR2 YFSETQ. CDR3 DNA sequence: TGCGCCAGCAGCTCCTTGGACCCTAATGGCTACACCTTC. Its protein is CASSSLDPNGYTF.

The V call is TRBV28, the J call TRBJ2-7; a weak D match, TRBD2 (6 bases). Germline V lookup: CDR1 MDHEN, CDR2 SYDVKM. CDR3 length: 15 residues. V lost 3 bases and J lost 2, with 14 bases in between. The CDR3 DNA follows: TGTGCCAGCAGTTTCCAAAGCGGAGGGGCCTACGAGCAGTACTTC. Translating gives CASSFQSGGAYEQYF.

This clone was picked up one time. This chain links TRBV13 with TRBJ2-1; D call uncertain. Per germline, CDR1 PRHDT and CDR2 FYEKMQ (reference sequence). V lost 2 bases and J 0 bases, leaving 8 bases between the germline ends. The CDR3 contains 15 residues. The chain's CDR3 is CASSLRVSSYNEQFF. The DNA for the CDR3 is TGTGCCAGCAGCTTACGGGTCAGCTCCTACAATGAGCAGTTCTTC. The whole variable domain, remainder taken from reference TRBV13 and TRBJ2-1, is AAGVIQSPRHLIKEKRETATLKCYPIPRHDTVYWYQQGPGQDPQFLISFYEKMQSDKGSIPDRFSAQQFSDYHSELNMSSLELGDSALYFCASSLRVSSYNEQFFGPGTRLTVL.

The chain uses TRBV10-1 and TRBJ2-7; no reliable D call. The CDR3 runs 11 residues. With 2 bases removed from V and 6 bases from J, the gap between germline ends came to 5 bases. The germline V gene has CDR1 WNHNN and CDR2 SYGVQD (reference sequence). The CDR3 loop reads CASSEGFEQYF. DNA of the CDR3: TGCGCCAGCAGTGAGGGTTTCGAGCAGTACTTC.

The gene calls are TRBV19 and TRBJ2-1; TRBD2 aligns across 7 bases. This CDR3 region has 13 residues. The junction had 2 bases not matched to a gene; V was cut back by 3 bases and J by 6 bases. Germline lookup yields CDR1 LNHDA and CDR2 SQIVND (reference sequence). The chain's CDR3 is CASSIRLANEQFF. The CDR3 nucleotides read TGTGCCAGTAGTATCCGACTAGCCAATGAGCAGTTCTTC.

The chain joins TRBV7-9 to TRBJ2-7; D remains unclear. Germline values: CDR1 SEHNR, CDR2 FQNEAQ (reference sequence). The CDR3 consists of 14 residues. Trimming shortened V by 5 bases and J by 0 bases, and 11 bases separated the two germline ends. CDR3 sequence (DNA): TGTGCCAGCAGCGACCGGGCAAGCTCCTACGAGCAGTACTTC. It encodes CASSDRASSYEQYF.

The rearrangement uses TRBV6-5 and TRBJ1-5; the D gene is possibly TRBD1 (5 bases). From germline, CDR1 is MNHEY and CDR2 SVGAGI. The CDR3 has 16 amino acids. V was trimmed by 2 bases and J by 6 bases, leaving 17 bases between them. As DNA, the CDR3 is TGTGCCAGCAGTTACGGGCCTCGGGGGTCACCTCAGCCCCAGCATTTT. Protein product: CASSYGPRGSPQPQHF.